This T cell receptor (beta chain) derives from a study of control samples from healthy donors and cancer patients. Using immunoSEQ multiplex PCR, the repertoire was profiled, and TCRdb retains in-frame clones only, with some absent. The data show 90,000 or so clones, with about 88% seen just once and over 13% held by the top ten. V trimming: 5 bases; J trimming: 3 bases; junction bases outside the gene matches: 3. In germline, CDR1 is MNHEY, CDR2 SVGAGI. This CDR3 has 13 residues. The V call is TRBV6-5, the J call TRBJ1-2, with 7 bases fitting TRBD1. The sample was blood. The clonotype originates from a woman in her 70s in good health. CDR3 protein: CASSTTGDYGYTF. CDR3 DNA: TGTGCCAGCAGTACAACAGGGGACTATGGCTACACCTTC.